One and the same sample provided the 25 T cell receptor beta chains below, sequenced in a study of shared clonotypes between healthy human individuals. Here immunoSEQ multiplex PCR was the method, and the copy in TCRdb shows in-frame clones only, minus some. The table shows 950,000 to 1,300,000 clones, with roughly 80% occurring only once. The sample taken for sequencing was memory CD4+ T cells sorted from blood. Subset of the sample: CD45RA-negative fraction. All receptors derive from a man aged 18 to 29 in good health.

The rearrangement links TRBV5-1 to TRBJ2-7; D is possibly TRBD1 (5 bases). CDR3 length equals 15 residues. Per the germline V gene, CDR1 is SGHRS and CDR2 is YFSETQ. V was shortened by 0 bases and J by 5 bases, with 15 bases between the two germline ends. CDR3 sequence: CASSLVGGREDEQYF. The CDR3 region has the DNA TGCGCCAGCAGCTTGGTGGGTGGCAGGGAAGACGAGCAGTACTTC.

A note on this clone: It is likely a read error: a sequence one base away is far more abundant. Distinct nucleotide sequences in the sample also encode this CDR3. The chain is built from TRBV7-2 and TRBJ2-3, with D unresolved. The CDR3 runs to 12 residues. Germline-derived CDR1 and CDR2 are SGHTA and FQGNSA. V was trimmed by 5 bases and J by 0 bases, leaving 3 bases between them. CDR3 coding DNA: TGTGCCAGCAGCCCAAGCACAGATACGCAGTATTTT. Protein sequence: CASSPSTDTQYF.

The rearrangement joins TRBV6-1 to TRBJ2-3, with D perhaps given as TRBD1 or TRBD2 (5 bases each). The CDR3 is made up of 14 amino acids. Trimming cost V 3 bases and J 5 bases, with 12 bases left between them. CDR1 and CDR2 from the germline V gene are MNHNS and SASEGT. The CDR3 loop reads CASSERGLGDTQYF. The CDR3 DNA is TGTGCCAGCAGTGAGAGGGGCCTCGGAGATACGCAGTATTTT.

The V call is TRBV19, the J call TRBJ1-2, with unresolved D. Trimming removed 7 bases at V and 5 bases at J, with 20 bases between. The CDR3 runs to 15 residues. The germline gives CDR1 LNHDA, CDR2 SQIVND (reference sequence). DNA for the CDR3: TGTGCCAGTACCATTCAGCTCGGGTCAGGATATGGCTACACCTTC. Encoded protein: CASTIQLGSGYGYTF.

This clone has just one count. The chain couples TRBV6-1 to TRBJ1-3, with a tentative D call TRBD1 (6 bases). Germline V gene sequence: CDR1 MNHNS, CDR2 SASEGT. This CDR3 has 17 amino acids. Trimming stripped 4 bases from V and 0 bases from J, with 16 bases between. Here the CDR3 DNA reads TGTGCCAGCAGTGGGGGGGCAGGGGCCCTCTCTGGAAACACCATATATTTT. Translating it yields CASSGGAGALSGNTIYF.

The chain recombines TRBV5-1 with TRBJ1-4; unclear D gene. V was pared by 1 base and J by 0 bases, with 10 bases between. The CDR3 has 16 residues. From germline, CDR1 is SGHRS and CDR2 YFSETQ. The CDR3 sequence is CASSLTPVATNEKLFF. The CDR3 region has the DNA TGCGCCAGCAGCTTGACCCCGGTCGCAACTAATGAAAAACTGTTTTTT.

The genes are TRBV29-1 and TRBJ2-7; TRBD1 is a possible D gene (6 bases). Germline V CDR1 and CDR2: SQVTM, ANQGSEA. CDR3 length: 13 residues. Trimming pared 6 bases from V and 0 bases from J, leaving 12 bases between. In DNA, the CDR3 is TGCAGCGTAAAGACAGGAGGCTCCTACGAGCAGTACTTC. It is translated as CSVKTGGSYEQYF.

The CDR3 DNA is TGTGCCACCCCAGGGGGGAATCAGCCCCAGCATTTT. It yields the protein CATPGGNQPQHF. This chain uses TRBV2 with TRBJ1-5, with 7 bases that match TRBD1. The CDR3 totals 12 residues. The V gene's germline CDR1 is SNHLY and CDR2 FYNNEI. Trimming removed 10 bases from V and 4 bases from J; junction bases left unmatched: 4.

The CDR3 DNA reads TGTGCCAGCAGTTTAACGGGACTCGGAAACGGGGAGCTGTTTTTT. This sequence encodes CASSLTGLGNGELFF. The chain joins TRBV27 to TRBJ2-2, with a weak D call TRBD2 (6 bases). The V and J ends lost 2 bases and 7 bases respectively, with 14 bases between them. The CDR3 runs to 15 residues. Germline V gene data show CDR1 as MNHEY and CDR2 as SMNVEV (reference sequence).

The chain links TRBV11-2 to TRBJ2-7; D gene uncertain. This CDR3 is built from 16 residues. Trimming pared 5 bases from V and 2 bases from J, leaving 19 bases between. Germline V lookup: CDR1 SGHAT, CDR2 FQNNGV. Here the CDR3 DNA reads TGTGCCAGCAGCGTTCCGGGTCTCCAAACCCCCTACGAGCAGTACTTC. Translating gives CASSVPGLQTPYEQYF.

The chain is built from TRBV21-1 and TRBJ1-5. TRBV21-1 is designated a pseudogene. The CDR3 totals 17 residues. The CDR3 region has the DNA TGTGCCAGCAGCCCAATTAGGGTGCGCGGGGATAATCAGCCCCAGCATTTT. It specifies CASSPIRVRGDNQPQHF.

The gene calls are TRBV30 and TRBJ2-1, with D perhaps TRBD2 (6 bases). The V end lost 1 base, the J end lost 10 bases, and 14 bases lay between the germline ends. CDR3 size: 13 residues. Germline CDR1 is GTSNPN and CDR2 is SVGIG (reference sequence). Here the CDR3 DNA reads TGTGCCTGGAGTGGACGGCGTGGGGGGGAGCAGTTCTTC. It codes for CAWSGRRGGEQFF.

The rearrangement joins TRBV5-4 to TRBJ2-7; 7 nucleotides line up with TRBD2. The CDR3 is 16 amino acids. Germline V gene lookup returns CDR1 SGHNT and CDR2 YYREEE (reference sequence). Unmatched junction bases numbered 12, after V lost 4 bases and J lost 2 bases. CDR3 bases: TGTGCCAGCAGCAACCCATTGAGGGGAGGGCCCTACGAGCAGTACTTC. Translation: CASSNPLRGGPYEQYF.

This clone was observed a single time. J is TRBJ2-2 and V is TRBV16; tentative D call: TRBD1 (5 bases). CDR1 and CDR2 (germline): KGHSY, FQNENV. The CDR3 length is 14 residues. Trimming pared 5 bases from V and 4 bases from J, leaving 11 bases between. CDR3 in amino acids: CASSSQGATGELFF. The CDR3 DNA reads as TGTGCCAGCAGCTCCCAGGGCGCCACCGGGGAGCTGTTTTTT.

CDR3 bases: TGTGCCAGTATAGCGGGAGATTTGTACGAGCAGTACTTC. The encoded protein is CASIAGDLYEQYF. This chain uses TRBV2 with TRBJ2-7; 9 bases align to TRBD2. The CDR3 is 13 residues long. V shed 9 bases, J shed 4 bases, and the junction held 7 bases outside the gene matches. The germline V gene encodes CDR1 SNHLY and CDR2 FYNNEI.

The V call is TRBV30, the J call TRBJ1-4, with D possibly being TRBD1 (5 bases). Germline V gene sequence: CDR1 GTSNPN, CDR2 SVGIG (reference sequence). CDR3 length: 18 amino acids. V dropped 3 bases and J dropped 2 bases, with 22 bases sitting between them. DNA for the CDR3: TGTGCCTGGAGAGTGGGCAGTTCTAGCGGGACCACTAATGAAAAACTGTTTTTT. Translating gives CAWRVGSSSGTTNEKLFF. Drawing the rest from reference TRBV30 and TRBJ1-4, the complete variable domain is SQTIHQWPATLVQPVGSPLSLECTVEGTSNPNLYWYRQAAGRGLQLLFYSVGIGQISSEVPQNLSASRPQDRQFILSSKKLLLSDSGFYLCAWRVGSSSGTTNEKLFFGSGTQLSVL.

This chain connects TRBV5-1 to TRBJ1-6; TRBD1 agrees at 7 bases. Germline V gives CDR1 SGHRS, CDR2 YFSETQ. The trim removed 0 bases at V and 6 bases at J, leaving 6 bases unmatched. The CDR3 extends over 16 amino acids. CDR3 nucleotides: TGCGCCAGCAGCTTGGGAGGGGGCATCGTTAATTCACCCCTCCACTTT. Amino acid sequence: CASSLGGGIVNSPLHF.

About this clone itself: Different DNA sequences within this sample yield the same CDR3. The CDR3 reads CASSPRTGGGYTF. The CDR3 DNA is TGTGCCAGCAGTCCCCGGACAGGAGGTGGCTACACCTTC. The rearrangement uses TRBV6-5 and TRBJ1-2; 7 nucleotides match TRBD1. The CDR3 loop spans 13 amino acids. Germline trimming cut 5 bases from V and 7 bases from J; bases unmatched to any gene: 7. Germline CDR1 is MNHEY and CDR2 is SVGAGI.

The rearrangement links TRBV4-2 to TRBJ1-6, with 10 nucleotides matching TRBD1. The length of the CDR3 is 16 residues. With V trimmed by 3 bases and J by 11 bases, 10 bases remained unmatched. The germline V gene encodes CDR1 LGHNA and CDR2 YNFKEQ. CDR3 residues: CASSHGETGGSTPLHF. CDR3 nucleotides: TGTGCCAGCAGCCACGGGGAGACAGGGGGCTCGACACCCCTCCACTTT.

This rearrangement joins TRBV6-5 to TRBJ1-2, with unresolved D. Trimming left V 6 bases short and J 2 bases short, with 13 bases between. This CDR3 has 14 amino acids. CDR1 and CDR2 from the germline V gene are MNHEY and SVGAGI. The CDR3 loop reads CASSPTYSNYGYTF. The CDR3 DNA follows: TGTGCCAGCAGCCCGACCTACAGCAACTATGGCTACACCTTC.

A note on this clone: A much larger clone lies a single base off, so this may be a read error. Other DNA variants within this sample encode the same CDR3. This chain connects TRBV6-6 to TRBJ1-1; D gene uncertain. V was shortened by 0 bases and J by 1 base, with 6 bases between the two germline ends. The CDR3 is 14 amino acids. Germline V CDR1 and CDR2: MNHNY, SVGAGI (reference sequence). This CDR3 reads CASSYSAGNTEAFF. The CDR3 DNA sequence: TGTGCCAGCAGTTACTCGGCGGGGAACACTGAAGCTTTCTTT.

In this sample, this clone turned up once. This chain joins TRBV30 and TRBJ2-7, with D perhaps assigned TRBD1 or TRBD2 (5 bases each). The CDR3 is 16 amino acids. V dropped 0 bases and J dropped 5 bases, with 20 bases sitting between them. Looked up from germline, CDR1 is GTSNPN and CDR2 is SVGIG (reference sequence). The CDR3 reads CAWSVLGAGLWDEQYF. The CDR3 region has the DNA TGTGCCTGGAGTGTACTAGGAGCAGGGCTATGGGACGAGCAGTACTTC.

As concerns this clone: The same CDR3 also results from other DNA sequences found in this sample. The V and J genes are TRBV28 and TRBJ2-7; D is tentatively TRBD1 or TRBD2 (6 bases each). This CDR3 has 14 residues. Germline V gives CDR1 MDHEN, CDR2 SYDVKM. Trimming shortened V by 2 bases and J by 3 bases, and 11 bases separated the two germline ends. The CDR3 coding sequence is TGTGCCAGCAGTTTAGTCGGGGGCAGCTACGAGCAGTACTTC. Its translation: CASSLVGGSYEQYF.

The rearrangement uses TRBV30 and TRBJ2-1; D unclear. The V end was cut by 3 bases, the J end by 8 bases, with 26 bases between. Germline-derived CDR1 and CDR2 are GTSNPN and SVGIG (reference sequence). There are 17 residues in the CDR3. CDR3: CAWRGVVVGLAHHEQFF. CDR3 nucleotide sequence: TGTGCCTGGAGAGGAGTTGTCGTCGGGCTTGCCCACCATGAGCAGTTCTTC.

A word on this clone: Other nucleotide sequences from this sample produce the same CDR3. The genes are TRBV5-1 and TRBJ1-5; 7 bases fit TRBD1. Germline trimming cut 4 bases from V and 4 bases from J; bases unmatched to any gene: 5. From germline, CDR1 is SGHRS and CDR2 YFSETQ. This CDR3 region has 14 residues. The CDR3 DNA follows: TGCGCCAGCAGCGCGGGACAGCCGAATCAGCCCCAGCATTTT. Translation: CASSAGQPNQPQHF.